This T cell receptor (beta chain) was identified during a study of T cells after yellow fever vaccination. A single record per CDR3 protein comes from TCRdb applying MiXCR to the 5' RACE reads. Seen here are 200,000 to 250,000 distinct CDR3 sequences, around 3.1% observed once, and the top ten hold around 3.3%. V was pared by 6 bases and J by 4 bases, with 12 bases between. The CDR3 is 13 residues long. The genes are TRBV12-3 or TRBV12-4 and TRBJ1-2; the D is unclear. This specimen was CD4+ T cells sorted from PBMCs, taken 10 days after the yellow fever booster vaccination. The source is a man younger than 35 who received the YFV17D yellow fever vaccine. The CDR3 DNA reads TGTGCCAGCAGCGCAGACATAAGCTATGGCTACACCTTC. It specifies CASSADISYGYTF.